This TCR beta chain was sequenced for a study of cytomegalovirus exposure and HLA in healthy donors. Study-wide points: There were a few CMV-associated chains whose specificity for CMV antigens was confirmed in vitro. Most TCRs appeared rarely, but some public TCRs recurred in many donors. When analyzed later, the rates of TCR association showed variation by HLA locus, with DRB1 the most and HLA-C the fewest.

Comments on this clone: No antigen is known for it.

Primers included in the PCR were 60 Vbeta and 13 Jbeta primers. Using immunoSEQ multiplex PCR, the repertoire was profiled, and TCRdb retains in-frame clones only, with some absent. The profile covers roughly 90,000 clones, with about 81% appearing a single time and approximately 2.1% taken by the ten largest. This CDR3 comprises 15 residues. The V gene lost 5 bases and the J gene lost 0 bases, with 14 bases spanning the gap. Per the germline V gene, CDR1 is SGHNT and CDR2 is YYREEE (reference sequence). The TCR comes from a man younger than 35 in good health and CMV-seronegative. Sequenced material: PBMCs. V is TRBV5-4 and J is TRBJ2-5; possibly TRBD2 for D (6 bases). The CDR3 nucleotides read TGTGCCAGCAGATCTCAAGCGGGCAACCAAGAGACCCAGTACTTC. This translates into CASRSQAGNQETQYF.